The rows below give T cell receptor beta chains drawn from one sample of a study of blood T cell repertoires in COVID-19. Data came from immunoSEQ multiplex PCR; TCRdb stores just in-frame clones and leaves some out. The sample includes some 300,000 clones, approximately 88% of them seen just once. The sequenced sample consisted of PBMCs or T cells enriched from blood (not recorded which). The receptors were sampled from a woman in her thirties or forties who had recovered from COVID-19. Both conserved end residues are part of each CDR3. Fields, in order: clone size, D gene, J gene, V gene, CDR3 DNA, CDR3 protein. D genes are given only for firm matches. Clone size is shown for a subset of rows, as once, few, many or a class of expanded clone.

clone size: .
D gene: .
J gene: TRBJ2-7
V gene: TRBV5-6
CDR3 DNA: TGTGCCAGCAGCCTGGGCTTCAAGGAGAGGACCTACGAGCAGTACTTC
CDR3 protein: CASSLGFKERTYEQYF

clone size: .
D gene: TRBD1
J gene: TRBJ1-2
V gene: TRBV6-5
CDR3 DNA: TGTGCCAGCAGCGTAAGACAGGGCCACTATGGCTACACCTTC
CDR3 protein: CASSVRQGHYGYTF

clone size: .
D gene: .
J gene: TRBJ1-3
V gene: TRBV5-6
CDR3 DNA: TGTGCCAGCAGCTTGATCGGGTCTGGAAACACCATATATTTT
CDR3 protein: CASSLIGSGNTIYF

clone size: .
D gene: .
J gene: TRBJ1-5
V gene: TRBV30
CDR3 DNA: TGTGCCTGGAGTTCAGGGGACAATCAGCCCCAGCATTTT
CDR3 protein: CAWSSGDNQPQHF

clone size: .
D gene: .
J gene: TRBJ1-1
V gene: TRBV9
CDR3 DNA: TGTGCCAGCAGCGTCTATCCGGACACTGAAGCTTTCTTT
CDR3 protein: CASSVYPDTEAFF

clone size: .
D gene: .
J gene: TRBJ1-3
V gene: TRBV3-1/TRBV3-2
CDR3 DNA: TGTGCCAGCAGCCCGGGAGGGCGAGGAAACACCATATATTTT
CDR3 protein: CASSPGGRGNTIYF

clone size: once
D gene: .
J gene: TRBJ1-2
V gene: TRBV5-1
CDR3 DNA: TGCGCCAGCAGCTTGCCGACAGGAGGACTCGGCGGCTACACCTTC
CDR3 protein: CASSLPTGGLGGYTF

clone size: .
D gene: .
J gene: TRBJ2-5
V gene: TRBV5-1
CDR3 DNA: TGCGCCAGCAGCTTGGATAAGGGGACACTTCAAGAGACCCAGTACTTC
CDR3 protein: CASSLDKGTLQETQYF

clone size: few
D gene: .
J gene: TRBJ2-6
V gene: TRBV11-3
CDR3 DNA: TGTGCCAGCAGCTTAGGGGGGGGCCGAGGCTCCCGGGCCAACGTCCTGACTTTC
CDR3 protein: CASSLGGGRGSRANVLTF

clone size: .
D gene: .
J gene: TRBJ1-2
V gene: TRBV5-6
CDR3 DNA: TGTGCCAGCAGCTTGGAGTACGGGAGTGGAGGCTACACCTTC
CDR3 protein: CASSLEYGSGGYTF

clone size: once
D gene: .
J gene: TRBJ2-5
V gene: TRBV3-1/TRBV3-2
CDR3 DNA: TGTGCCAGCAGCCAAGTAGTAGCGGAAGAGACCCAGTACTTC
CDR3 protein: CASSQVVAEETQYF

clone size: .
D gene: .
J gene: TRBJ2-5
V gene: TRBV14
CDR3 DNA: TGTGCCAGCGCCGGACAGATCCAAGAGACCCAGTACTTC
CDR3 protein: CASAGQIQETQYF

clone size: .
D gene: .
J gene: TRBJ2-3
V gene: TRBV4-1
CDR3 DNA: TGCGCCAGCAGCCAATCTGAGCGGAGGAGCACAGATACGCAGTATTTT
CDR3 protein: CASSQSERRSTDTQYF

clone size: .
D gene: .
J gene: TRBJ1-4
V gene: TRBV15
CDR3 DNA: TGTGCCACCCTTTCGGCGGGGCTGCGTGAAAAACTGTTTTTT
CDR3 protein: CATLSAGLREKLFF

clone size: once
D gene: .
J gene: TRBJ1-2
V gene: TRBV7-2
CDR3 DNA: TGTGCCAGCAGTAACCCCGCGGCAGGGTGGTTCCAGGGCTACACCTTC
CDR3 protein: CASSNPAAGWFQGYTF

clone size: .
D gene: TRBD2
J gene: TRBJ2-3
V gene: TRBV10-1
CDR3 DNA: TGCGCCAGCAGTGATCCCGCCGGGACTATAGAGGGAGATACGCAGTATTTT
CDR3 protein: CASSDPAGTIEGDTQYF

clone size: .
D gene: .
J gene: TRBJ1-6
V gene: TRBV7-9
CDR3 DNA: TGTGCCAGCAGCTTACAGGGAAGGCATTCACCCCTCCACTTT
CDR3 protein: CASSLQGRHSPLHF

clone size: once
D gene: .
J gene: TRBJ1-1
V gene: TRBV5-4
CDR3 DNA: TGTGCCAGCAGCTTGGGTTCAGGGCTTAACACTGAAGCTTTCTTT
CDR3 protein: CASSLGSGLNTEAFF

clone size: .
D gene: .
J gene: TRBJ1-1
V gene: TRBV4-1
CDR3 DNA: TGCGCCAGCAGCTCGGTCCTATCGTCTACTGAAGCTTTCTTT
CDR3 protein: CASSSVLSSTEAFF

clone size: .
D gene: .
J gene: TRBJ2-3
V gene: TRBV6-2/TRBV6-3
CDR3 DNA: TGTGCCAGCAGTTACCTTTGGAGCGGGTTCACAGATACGCAGTATTTT
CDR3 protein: CASSYLWSGFTDTQYF

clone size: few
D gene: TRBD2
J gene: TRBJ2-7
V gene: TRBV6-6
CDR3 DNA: TGTGCCAGCAGTTACTCTTTGCGGGGGTACGACGAGCAGTACTTC
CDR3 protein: CASSYSLRGYDEQYF

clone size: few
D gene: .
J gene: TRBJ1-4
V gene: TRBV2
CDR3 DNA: TGTGCCAGCAGTGAAAGAGTATTGGAAAAACTGTTTTTT
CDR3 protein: CASSERVLEKLFF

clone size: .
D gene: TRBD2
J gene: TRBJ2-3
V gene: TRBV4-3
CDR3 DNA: TGCGCCAGCAGCCCTCTCGGGAGCGGGAGAGCAGATACGCAGTATTTT
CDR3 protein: CASSPLGSGRADTQYF

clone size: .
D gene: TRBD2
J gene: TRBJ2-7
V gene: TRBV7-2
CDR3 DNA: TGTGCCAGCAGCTTAGCGACTAGCGGGAGCTACGAGCAGTACTTC
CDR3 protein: CASSLATSGSYEQYF

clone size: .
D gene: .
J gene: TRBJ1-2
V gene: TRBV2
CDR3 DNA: TGTGCCAGCATTCTCGGTACTCTACCAGGGGCCTATGGCTACACCTTC
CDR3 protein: CASILGTLPGAYGYTF

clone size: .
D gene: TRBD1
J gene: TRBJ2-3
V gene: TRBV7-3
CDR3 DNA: TGTGCCAGCAGCCCAAACAGGGGGGATACGCAGTATTTT
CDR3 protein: CASSPNRGDTQYF

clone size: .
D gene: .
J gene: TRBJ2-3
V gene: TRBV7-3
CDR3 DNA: TGTGCCAGCAGCTCCCCGGGCACAGATACGCAGTATTTT
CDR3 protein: CASSSPGTDTQYF

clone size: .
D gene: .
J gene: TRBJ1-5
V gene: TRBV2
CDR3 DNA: TGTGCCAGCAGTGAATTTGGGTCTCTGCGGCTCCAGCATTTT
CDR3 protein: CASSEFGSLRLQHF

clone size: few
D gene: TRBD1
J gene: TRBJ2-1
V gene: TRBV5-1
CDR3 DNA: TGCGCCAGCAGCTCGCGACAGGGTTCCTACAATGAGCAGTTCTTC
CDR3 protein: CASSSRQGSYNEQFF

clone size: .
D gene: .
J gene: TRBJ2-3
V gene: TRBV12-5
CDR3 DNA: TGTGCTAGTGGTTTGGTACCTTCGGGAGATACGCAGTATTTT
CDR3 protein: CASGLVPSGDTQYF

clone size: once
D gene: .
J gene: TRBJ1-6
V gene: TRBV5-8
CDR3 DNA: TGTGCCAGCAGCCCAAAAGAGGGCTATAATTCACCCCTCCACTTT
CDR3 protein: CASSPKEGYNSPLHF

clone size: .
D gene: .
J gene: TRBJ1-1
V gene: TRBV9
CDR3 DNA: TGTGCCAGCAGCGTAGATAACAGGGAGACTGAAGCTTTCTTT
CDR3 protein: CASSVDNRETEAFF

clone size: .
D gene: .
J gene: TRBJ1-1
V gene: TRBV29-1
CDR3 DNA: TGCAGCGTTGAAATACGGGGTAATGAGGAAGCTTTCTTT
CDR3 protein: CSVEIRGNEEAFF

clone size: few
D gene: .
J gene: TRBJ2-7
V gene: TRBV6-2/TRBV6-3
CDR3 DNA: TGTGCCAGCAGTTACGGGAGACCCTTGATCGAGCAGTACTTC
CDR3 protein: CASSYGRPLIEQYF

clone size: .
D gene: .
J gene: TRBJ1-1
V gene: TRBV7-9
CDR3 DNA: TGTGCCAGCAGCTTAAACAGTGGAACTGAAGCTTTCTTT
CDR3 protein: CASSLNSGTEAFF

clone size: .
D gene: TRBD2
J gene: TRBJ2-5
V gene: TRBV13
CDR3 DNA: TGTGCCAGCAGCCGAGGAGCCCTGGCCAGCGGGAGATTACAAGAGACCCAGTACTTC
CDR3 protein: CASSRGALASGRLQETQYF

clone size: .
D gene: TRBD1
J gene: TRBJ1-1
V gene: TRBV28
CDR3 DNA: TGTGCCAGCAGTCCCGGGACAGCGAACACTGAAGCTTTCTTT
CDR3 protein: CASSPGTANTEAFF